The rows below give T cell receptor beta chains drawn from one sample of a study of T cell repertoires in cytomegalovirus infection. TCRdb reanalysed the reads using MiXCR and keeps one entry per CDR3 protein. The data contain about 450,000 distinct CDR3 sequences, roughly 30% of them singletons. The source material was PBMCs. These receptors were collected from a human donor in good health (CMV status not recorded). Some clones in this sample may be carry-over from other donors' samples. Each CDR3 is given with its conserved first and last residue. The D gene is left open where the match is weak. Where a row states a size, it is once, few, many or the class of an expanded clone; other rows omit it.

CDR3 DNA: TGTGCCAGCAGCAACGGTGGCCCGGTCACTGAAGCTTTCTTT
CDR3 protein: CASSNGGPVTEAFF
V gene: TRBV7-6
J gene: TRBJ1-1
D gene: -
clone size: few

CDR3 DNA: TGTGCCAGCAGCAACACCGGGCTCGGCCCTCACGAGCAGTACTTC
CDR3 protein: CASSNTGLGPHEQYF
V gene: TRBV11-1
J gene: TRBJ2-7
D gene: -
clone size: once

CDR3 DNA: TGTGCCAGTAACAGGGGGCTCAGCACTGAAGCTTTCTTT
CDR3 protein: CASNRGLSTEAFF
V gene: TRBV19
J gene: TRBJ1-1
D gene: TRBD1
clone size: -

CDR3 DNA: TGTGCCAGTAGGAGACAGCAGTCTGGGGCCAACGTCCTGACTTTC
CDR3 protein: CASRRQQSGANVLTF
V gene: TRBV19
J gene: TRBJ2-6
D gene: -
clone size: -

CDR3 DNA: TGTGCCAGCAGGGACGAAAGTCTAACCGCGTCTTATGGCTACACCTTC
CDR3 protein: CASRDESLTASYGYTF
V gene: TRBV6-5
J gene: TRBJ1-2
D gene: -
clone size: few

CDR3 DNA: TGTGCCAGCAGTTTTCGCTCCGGGACAGGGAATGGCTACACCTTC
CDR3 protein: CASSFRSGTGNGYTF
V gene: TRBV12-3/TRBV12-4
J gene: TRBJ1-2
D gene: TRBD1
clone size: few

CDR3 DNA: TGTGCCAGCAGCTTAGTGGGCGCGGGACAGGGGTACGAGCAGTACTTC
CDR3 protein: CASSLVGAGQGYEQYF
V gene: TRBV7-2
J gene: TRBJ2-7
D gene: TRBD1
clone size: many

CDR3 DNA: TGCGCCAGCAGCCAAGTTGACAGGGCCCACGAGAAGTACTTC
CDR3 protein: CASSQVDRAHEKYF
V gene: TRBV4-1
J gene: TRBJ2-7
D gene: TRBD1
clone size: -

CDR3 DNA: TGTGCCAGCAGCTTGGCGAGAAGGGCACCCTACAATGAGCAGTTCTTC
CDR3 protein: CASSLARRAPYNEQFF
V gene: TRBV5-6
J gene: TRBJ2-1
D gene: -
clone size: -

CDR3 DNA: TGTGCCAGCAGCGACCCCAAAGGACATCCCCAGCATTTT
CDR3 protein: CASSDPKGHPQHF
V gene: TRBV7-9
J gene: TRBJ1-5
D gene: -
clone size: -

CDR3 DNA: TGTGCCAGCAGTTACTCTTCCGGACAGGGTGAGCAGTTCTTC
CDR3 protein: CASSYSSGQGEQFF
V gene: TRBV6-2/TRBV6-3
J gene: TRBJ2-1
D gene: TRBD1
clone size: few

CDR3 DNA: TGTGCCCGTCGGGGGGGCTCTGGAAACACCATATATTTT
CDR3 protein: CARRGGSGNTIYF
V gene: TRBV6-5
J gene: TRBJ1-3
D gene: -
clone size: -

CDR3 DNA: TGCGCCAGCAGCCAAGATGCGGCCCCAGAGCCCCAGCATTTT
CDR3 protein: CASSQDAAPEPQHF
V gene: TRBV4-3
J gene: TRBJ1-5
D gene: -
clone size: -

CDR3 DNA: TGTGCCAGCAGCCCCCGGGGGGATGGGTATTCACCCCTCCACTTT
CDR3 protein: CASSPRGDGYSPLHF
V gene: TRBV7-3
J gene: TRBJ1-6
D gene: -
clone size: few

CDR3 DNA: TGTGCCAGCAGCTTAGCGCCCACCGGGTGGGAAAAACTGTTTTTT
CDR3 protein: CASSLAPTGWEKLFF
V gene: TRBV7-6
J gene: TRBJ1-4
D gene: -
clone size: many

CDR3 DNA: TGTGCCAGCAGCCAAGAGGTGTATGAGGGACTAGCAAAAGATACGCAGTATTTT
CDR3 protein: CASSQEVYEGLAKDTQYF
V gene: TRBV4-2
J gene: TRBJ2-3
D gene: TRBD2
clone size: -

CDR3 DNA: TGTGCCAGCTCACCGGCGCAGTCGGGGGAGCTGTTTTTT
CDR3 protein: CASSPAQSGELFF
V gene: TRBV18
J gene: TRBJ2-2
D gene: -
clone size: -

CDR3 DNA: TGTGCCAGCAGCCTGCTGGACGGGGAGCAGTTCTTC
CDR3 protein: CASSLLDGEQFF
V gene: TRBV5-6
J gene: TRBJ2-1
D gene: -
clone size: -

CDR3 DNA: TGTGCCAGCACTCGACAGGGTATCCCTGAAGCTTTCTTT
CDR3 protein: CASTRQGIPEAFF
V gene: TRBV2
J gene: TRBJ1-1
D gene: TRBD1
clone size: -

CDR3 DNA: TGCGCCAGCAGCCAGTGGGAGCTACCGGATCAGTCCCAGTACTTC
CDR3 protein: CASSQWELPDQSQYF
V gene: TRBV4-1
J gene: TRBJ2-5
D gene: -
clone size: -

CDR3 DNA: TGTGCCAGCAGCCTGACAGGGGAGGGGTACGAGCAGTACTTC
CDR3 protein: CASSLTGEGYEQYF
V gene: TRBV7-8
J gene: TRBJ2-7
D gene: -
clone size: few

CDR3 DNA: TGTGCCAGTAGTATAGGCGCGGGGGTGAACACCGGGGAGCTGTTTTTT
CDR3 protein: CASSIGAGVNTGELFF
V gene: TRBV19
J gene: TRBJ2-2
D gene: TRBD2
clone size: -

CDR3 DNA: TGCAGCGGCTCCGGTGGGACAGGGAGGATCACTGAAGCTTTCTTT
CDR3 protein: CSGSGGTGRITEAFF
V gene: TRBV29-1
J gene: TRBJ1-1
D gene: TRBD1
clone size: -

CDR3 DNA: TGTGCCAGCAGCTTAAACCATATCACAGGGGGAAGCGAGCAGTACTTC
CDR3 protein: CASSLNHITGGSEQYF
V gene: TRBV11-2
J gene: TRBJ2-7
D gene: TRBD1
clone size: -

CDR3 DNA: TGTGCCAGCTCACCGGGACTAGCGGGGAGCTACAATGAGCAGTTCTTC
CDR3 protein: CASSPGLAGSYNEQFF
V gene: TRBV18
J gene: TRBJ2-1
D gene: TRBD2
clone size: -

CDR3 DNA: TGCGCCAGCAGCCAAGCAGTAAACGGACAGTCGGTCGGGGGGACTGAAGCTTTCTTT
CDR3 protein: CASSQAVNGQSVGGTEAFF
V gene: TRBV4-3
J gene: TRBJ1-1
D gene: -
clone size: -

CDR3 DNA: TGCGCCAGCAGCCAAGACCCTGGACAGGATAATTCACCCCTCCACTTT
CDR3 protein: CASSQDPGQDNSPLHF
V gene: TRBV4-1
J gene: TRBJ1-6
D gene: TRBD1
clone size: -

CDR3 DNA: TGTGCCAGCAGCTGGAGTGGGAACACTGAAGCTTTCTTT
CDR3 protein: CASSWSGNTEAFF
V gene: TRBV27
J gene: TRBJ1-1
D gene: -
clone size: few

CDR3 DNA: TGTGCCAGCAGTCAAAACAGGGTATCGGGAAACTATGGCTACACCTTC
CDR3 protein: CASSQNRVSGNYGYTF
V gene: TRBV6-5
J gene: TRBJ1-2
D gene: -
clone size: -

CDR3 DNA: TGTGCCAGCAGCTTTAGTCCCCGTGGGAAGTCCTACAATGAGCAGTTCTTC
CDR3 protein: CASSFSPRGKSYNEQFF
V gene: TRBV7-2
J gene: TRBJ2-1
D gene: -
clone size: many

CDR3 DNA: TGTGCCAGAAGTTTGATGGGGGCGGGAGAGCATTACTTC
CDR3 protein: CARSLMGAGEHYF
V gene: TRBV12-3/TRBV12-4
J gene: TRBJ2-7
D gene: -
clone size: -

CDR3 DNA: TGCGCCAGCAGCCAGGAAGGACAGCTCTCCTACAATGAGCAGTTCTTC
CDR3 protein: CASSQEGQLSYNEQFF
V gene: TRBV4-1
J gene: TRBJ2-1
D gene: -
clone size: -

CDR3 DNA: TGCAGTGCGTACATGGACGCGGCGGGCACTGAAGCTTTCTTT
CDR3 protein: CSAYMDAAGTEAFF
V gene: TRBV20-1
J gene: TRBJ1-1
D gene: -
clone size: few

CDR3 DNA: TGTGCCAGCAGTTTGTCCGGGGGCTACTATGGCTACACCTTC
CDR3 protein: CASSLSGGYYGYTF
V gene: TRBV28
J gene: TRBJ1-2
D gene: -
clone size: many

CDR3 DNA: TGTGCCAGCAGCTCAGGCCCGGAAGGGGGGGCCTATAATACGCAGTATTTT
CDR3 protein: CASSSGPEGGAYNTQYF
V gene: TRBV11-2
J gene: TRBJ2-3
D gene: -
clone size: -

CDR3 DNA: TGTGCCAGCAGTTACCCCGGGACAGGGGGCTCTGAAGCTTTCTTT
CDR3 protein: CASSYPGTGGSEAFF
V gene: TRBV6-6
J gene: TRBJ1-1
D gene: TRBD1
clone size: few

CDR3 DNA: TGTGCCAGCAGTTACGTGGGGACCGCGAACACCGGGGAGCTGTTTTTT
CDR3 protein: CASSYVGTANTGELFF
V gene: TRBV6-5
J gene: TRBJ2-2
D gene: -
clone size: few

CDR3 DNA: TGTGCCTGCCGGGGGATGCAAGAGACCCAGTACTTC
CDR3 protein: CACRGMQETQYF
V gene: TRBV30
J gene: TRBJ2-5
D gene: -
clone size: -

CDR3 DNA: TGCAGCGTTGCCGGGACAGGGGGCGATAAGTCCTACGAGCAGTACTTC
CDR3 protein: CSVAGTGGDKSYEQYF
V gene: TRBV29-1
J gene: TRBJ2-7
D gene: TRBD1
clone size: few

CDR3 DNA: TGCAGTGCTACTCGAACGGGCGCTGAAGCTTTCTTT
CDR3 protein: CSATRTGAEAFF
V gene: TRBV20-1
J gene: TRBJ1-1
D gene: -
clone size: -

CDR3 DNA: TGTGCCAGCAGCTCTCCGCACGACAGGGCCACAGATACGCAGTATTTT
CDR3 protein: CASSSPHDRATDTQYF
V gene: TRBV7-4
J gene: TRBJ2-3
D gene: TRBD1
clone size: -